These 6 T cell receptor beta chains share one sample of origin, sequenced in a study of human T cells and chemical hapten exposure. Time point noted: pre-sensitization, week 0. Stated treatment: therapeutic diphenylcyclopropenone sensitization with weekly scalp DPC. The template was total RNA from unfractionated whole blood. TCRdb re-derived calls from the RACE reads in MiXCR, one entry per CDR3 protein. This table holds about 34,000 distinct CDR3 sequences, under 13% found once. The sample was whole blood, taken in connection with sensitization to the hapten diphenylcyclopropenone (DPC). The receptors derive from a man over 45 with alopecia areata. Some clones in this sample may be carry-over from other donors' samples.

In its sample, this clonotype was seen many times. The V gene is TRBV7-2, the J gene TRBJ1-2; 8 nucleotides line up with TRBD1. V was pared by 8 bases and J by 1 base, with 9 bases of the junction left unmatched. Germline V gene data show CDR1 as SGHTA and CDR2 as FQGNSA. The CDR3 length is 15 residues. CDR3 bases: TGTGCCAGCGGCGGGGGACAGGCTTATAACTATGGCTACACCTTC. It is translated as CASGGGQAYNYGYTF.

The chain combines TRBV4-1 with TRBJ2-7; TRBD1 is a possible D gene (6 bases). The CDR3 is 13 amino acids. CDR1 and CDR2 from the germline V gene are MGHRA and YSYEKL. With 3 bases removed from V and 3 bases from J, the gap between germline ends came to 9 bases. In DNA form, the CDR3 reads TGCGCCAGCAGCCATCCAGGGGTCTACGAGCAGTACTTC. Translation gives CASSHPGVYEQYF.

This clonotype has a count of ten or more. V is TRBV5-1 and J is TRBJ2-4, with 8 bases matching TRBD2. V trimming: 9 bases; J trimming: 0 bases; junction bases outside the gene matches: 5. Germline V CDR1 and CDR2: SGHRS, YFSETQ. This CDR3 has 14 amino acids. This CDR3 is CATAGGLAKNIQYF. The CDR3 region has the DNA TGCGCCACTGCGGGGGGCTTAGCCAAAAACATTCAGTACTTC.

This clonotype was counted at least ten times. The CDR3 is CASSFSGVTEAFF. The CDR3 DNA follows: TGTGCCAGCAGTTTCTCAGGGGTCACTGAAGCTTTCTTT. This chain links TRBV12-3 or TRBV12-4 with TRBJ1-1; the D gene is possibly TRBD1 (6 bases). The V and J ends lost 3 bases and 4 bases respectively, with 9 bases between them. This CDR3 contains 13 residues.

This clonotype was seen a few times. This CDR3 reads CASSFVQSSYEQYF. The CDR3 nucleotides read TGTGCCAGCAGTTTTGTTCAGTCGTCCTACGAGCAGTACTTC. The chain recombines TRBV28 with TRBJ2-7; no reliable D call. Trimming pared 3 bases from V and 1 base from J, leaving 10 bases between. The CDR3 runs 14 residues. Per germline, CDR1 MDHEN and CDR2 SYDVKM.

This clonotype was seen at least ten times. The rearrangement joins TRBV6-6 to TRBJ1-6; D uncertain. The V gene lost 0 bases and the J gene lost 7 bases, with 4 bases spanning the gap. Germline-derived CDR1 and CDR2 are MNHNY and SVGAGI (reference sequence). The CDR3 runs to 13 residues. CDR3 region: CASSYSLNSPLHF. As DNA, the CDR3 is TGTGCCAGCAGTTACTCGTTAAATTCACCCCTCCACTTT.